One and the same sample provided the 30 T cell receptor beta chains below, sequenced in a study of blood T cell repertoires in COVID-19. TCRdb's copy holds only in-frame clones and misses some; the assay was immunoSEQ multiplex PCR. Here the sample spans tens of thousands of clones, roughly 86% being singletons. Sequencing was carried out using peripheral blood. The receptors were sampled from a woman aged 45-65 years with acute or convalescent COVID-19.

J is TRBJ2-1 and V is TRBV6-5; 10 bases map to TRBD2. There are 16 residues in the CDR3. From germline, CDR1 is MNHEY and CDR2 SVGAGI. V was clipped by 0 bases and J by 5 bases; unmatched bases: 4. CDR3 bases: TGTGCCAGCAGTTACTCGGGTAGCGGGAGGAACAATGAGCAGTTCTTC. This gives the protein CASSYSGSGRNNEQFF.

The CDR3 nucleotides are TGTGCCAGCAGTGTTATTCTCACCTACGGCGGGGAGCTGTTTTTT. It encodes CASSVILTYGGELFF. The chain uses TRBV2 and TRBJ2-2; D not resolved. Germline CDR1 is SNHLY and CDR2 is FYNNEI. V shed 4 bases and J shed 7 bases, with 16 bases lying between them. The CDR3 extends over 15 amino acids.

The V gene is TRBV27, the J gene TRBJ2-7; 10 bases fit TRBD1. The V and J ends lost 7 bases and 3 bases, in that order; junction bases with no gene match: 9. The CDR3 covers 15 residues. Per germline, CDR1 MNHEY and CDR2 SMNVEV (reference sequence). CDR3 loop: CASNYFRDRGYEQYF. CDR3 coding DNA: TGTGCCAGCAACTACTTCCGGGACAGGGGCTACGAGCAGTACTTC.

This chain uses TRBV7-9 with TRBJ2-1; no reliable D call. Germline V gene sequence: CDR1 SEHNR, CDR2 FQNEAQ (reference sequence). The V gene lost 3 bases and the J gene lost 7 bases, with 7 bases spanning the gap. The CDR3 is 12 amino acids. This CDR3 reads CASSFRVNEQFF. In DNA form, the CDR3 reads TGTGCCAGCAGCTTTCGGGTGAATGAGCAGTTCTTC.

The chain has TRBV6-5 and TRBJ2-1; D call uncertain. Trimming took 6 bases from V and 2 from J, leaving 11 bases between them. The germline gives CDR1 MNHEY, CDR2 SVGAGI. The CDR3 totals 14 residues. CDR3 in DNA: TGTGCCAGCAGCAGAAGTAATACCTACAATGAGCAGTTCTTC. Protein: CASSRSNTYNEQFF.

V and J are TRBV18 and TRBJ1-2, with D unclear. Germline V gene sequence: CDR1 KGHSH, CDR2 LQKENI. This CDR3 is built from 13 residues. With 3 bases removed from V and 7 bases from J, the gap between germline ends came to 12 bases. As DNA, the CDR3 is TGTGCCAGCTCACCCGGACTGTCTGGTGGCTACACCTTC. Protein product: CASSPGLSGGYTF.

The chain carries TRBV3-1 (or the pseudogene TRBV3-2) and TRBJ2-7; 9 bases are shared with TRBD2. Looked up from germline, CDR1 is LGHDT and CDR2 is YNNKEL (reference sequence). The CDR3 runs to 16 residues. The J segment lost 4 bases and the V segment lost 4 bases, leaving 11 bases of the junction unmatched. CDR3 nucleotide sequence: TGTGCCAGCAGCCGCGGGGGGCTAGCGGGGACTTACGAGCAGTACTTC. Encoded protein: CASSRGGLAGTYEQYF.

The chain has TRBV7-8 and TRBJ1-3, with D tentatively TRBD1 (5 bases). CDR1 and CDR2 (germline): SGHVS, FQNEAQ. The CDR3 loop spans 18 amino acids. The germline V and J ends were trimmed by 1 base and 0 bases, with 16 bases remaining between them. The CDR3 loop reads CASSLGIARGGSGNTIYF. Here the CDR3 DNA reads TGTGCCAGCAGCTTAGGGATTGCAAGGGGCGGCTCTGGAAACACCATATATTTT.

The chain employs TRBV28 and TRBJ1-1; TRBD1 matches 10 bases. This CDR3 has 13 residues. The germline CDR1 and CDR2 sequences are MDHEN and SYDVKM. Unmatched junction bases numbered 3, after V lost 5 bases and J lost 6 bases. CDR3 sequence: CASSLGTGAEAFF. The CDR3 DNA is TGTGCCAGCAGTCTCGGGACAGGGGCTGAAGCTTTCTTT.

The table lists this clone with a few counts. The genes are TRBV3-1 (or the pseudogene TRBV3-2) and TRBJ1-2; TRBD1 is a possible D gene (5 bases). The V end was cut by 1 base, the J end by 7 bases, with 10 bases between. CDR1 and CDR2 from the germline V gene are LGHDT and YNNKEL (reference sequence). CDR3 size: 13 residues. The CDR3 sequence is CASSQVRDGGYTF. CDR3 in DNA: TGTGCCAGCAGCCAAGTCAGGGATGGTGGCTACACCTTC.

CDR3: CASTLGGTGGPEAFF. The CDR3 region has the DNA TGTGCCAGCACCCTAGGGGGGACAGGGGGACCTGAAGCTTTCTTT. The chain has TRBV28 and TRBJ1-1, with 11 bases aligning to TRBD1. After removal of 7 bases from V and 6 bases from J, the junction contained 10 bases not matched to a gene. This CDR3 has 15 residues. Germline CDR1 MDHEN, CDR2 SYDVKM.

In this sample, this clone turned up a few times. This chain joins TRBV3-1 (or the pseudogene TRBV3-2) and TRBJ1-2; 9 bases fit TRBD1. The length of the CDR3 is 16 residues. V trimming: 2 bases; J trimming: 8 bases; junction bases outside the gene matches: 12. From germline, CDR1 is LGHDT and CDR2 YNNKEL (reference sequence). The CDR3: CASSQYEGQGARGYTF. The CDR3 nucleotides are TGTGCCAGCAGCCAATATGAGGGACAGGGCGCGCGAGGCTACACCTTC.

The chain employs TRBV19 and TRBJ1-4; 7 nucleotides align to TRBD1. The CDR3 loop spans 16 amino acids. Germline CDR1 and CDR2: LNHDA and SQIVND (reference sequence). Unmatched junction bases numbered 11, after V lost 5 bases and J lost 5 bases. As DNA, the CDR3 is TGTGCCAGTAGTCTTCAGGGGGACCCCGGGAATGAAAAACTGTTTTTT. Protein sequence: CASSLQGDPGNEKLFF.

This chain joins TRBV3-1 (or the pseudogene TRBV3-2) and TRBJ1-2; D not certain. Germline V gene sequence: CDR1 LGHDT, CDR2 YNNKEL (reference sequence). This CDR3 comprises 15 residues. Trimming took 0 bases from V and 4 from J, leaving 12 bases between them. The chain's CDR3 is CASSQEEGVGYGYTF. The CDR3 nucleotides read TGTGCCAGCAGCCAAGAGGAGGGAGTGGGCTATGGCTACACCTTC.

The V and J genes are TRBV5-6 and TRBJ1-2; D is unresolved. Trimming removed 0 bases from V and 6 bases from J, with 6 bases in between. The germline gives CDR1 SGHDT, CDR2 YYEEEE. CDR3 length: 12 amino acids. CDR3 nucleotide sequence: TGTGCCAGCAGCTTGGTCGCGGATGGCTACACCTTC. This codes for CASSLVADGYTF.

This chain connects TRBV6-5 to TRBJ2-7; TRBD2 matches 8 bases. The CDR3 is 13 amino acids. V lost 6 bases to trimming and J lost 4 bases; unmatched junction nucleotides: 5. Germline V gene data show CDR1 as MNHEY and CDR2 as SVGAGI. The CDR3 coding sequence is TGTGCCAGCAGAAACGGGGGGGGTTACGAGCAGTACTTC. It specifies CASRNGGGYEQYF.

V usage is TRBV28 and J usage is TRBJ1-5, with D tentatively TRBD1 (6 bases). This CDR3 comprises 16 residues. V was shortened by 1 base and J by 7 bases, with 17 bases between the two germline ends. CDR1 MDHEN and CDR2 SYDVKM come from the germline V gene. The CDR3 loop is CASSLSGGASGQPQHF. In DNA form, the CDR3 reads TGTGCCAGCAGTTTATCGGGGGGGGCCTCCGGACAGCCCCAGCATTTT.

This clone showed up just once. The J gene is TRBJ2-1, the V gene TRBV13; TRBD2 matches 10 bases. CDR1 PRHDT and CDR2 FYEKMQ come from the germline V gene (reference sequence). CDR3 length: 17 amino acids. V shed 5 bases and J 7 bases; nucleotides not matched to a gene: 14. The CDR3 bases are TGTGCCAGCAGCCCAAGGCTAGCGGGAGCGATGGCGAATGAGCAGTTCTTC. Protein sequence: CASSPRLAGAMANEQFF.

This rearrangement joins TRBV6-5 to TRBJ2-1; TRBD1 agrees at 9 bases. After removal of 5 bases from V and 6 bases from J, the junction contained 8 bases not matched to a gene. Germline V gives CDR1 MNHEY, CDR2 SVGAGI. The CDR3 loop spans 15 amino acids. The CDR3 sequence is CASSHRDRASNEQFF. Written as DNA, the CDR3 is TGTGCCAGCAGTCATCGGGACAGGGCCTCCAATGAGCAGTTCTTC.

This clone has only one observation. The CDR3: CSVNGANTGELFF. The CDR3 DNA reads as TGCAGCGTTAACGGGGCGAACACCGGGGAGCTGTTTTTT. The chain uses TRBV29-1 and TRBJ2-2; D possibly corresponds to TRBD2 (5 bases). V lost 5 bases to trimming and J lost 0 bases, with 7 bases between them. The CDR3 runs to 13 residues. Looked up from germline, CDR1 is SQVTM and CDR2 is ANQGSEA.

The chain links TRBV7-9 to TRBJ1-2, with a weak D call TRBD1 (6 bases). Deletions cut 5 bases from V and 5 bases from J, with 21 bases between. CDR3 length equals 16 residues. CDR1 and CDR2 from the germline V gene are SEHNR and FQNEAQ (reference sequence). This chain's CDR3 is CASSPLGAVLGYGYTF. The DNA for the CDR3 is TGTGCCAGCAGCCCTTTGGGGGCCGTCCTGGGGTATGGCTACACCTTC.

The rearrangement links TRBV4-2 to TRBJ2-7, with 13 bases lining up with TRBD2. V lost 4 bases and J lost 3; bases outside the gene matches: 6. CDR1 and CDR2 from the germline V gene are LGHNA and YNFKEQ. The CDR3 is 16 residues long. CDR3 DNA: TGTGCCAGCAGCCCCGGGACTAGCGGGGACTTCTACGAGCAGTACTTC. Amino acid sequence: CASSPGTSGDFYEQYF.

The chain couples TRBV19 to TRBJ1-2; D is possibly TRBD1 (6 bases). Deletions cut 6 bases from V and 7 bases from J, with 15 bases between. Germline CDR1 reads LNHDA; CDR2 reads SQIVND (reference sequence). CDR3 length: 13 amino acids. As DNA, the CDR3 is TGTGCCAGTAGCCCACAGGGTTACGGTGGCTACACCTTC. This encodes CASSPQGYGGYTF. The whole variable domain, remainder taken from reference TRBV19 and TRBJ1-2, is DGGITQSPKYLFRKEGQNVTLSCEQNLNHDAMYWYRQDPGQGLRLIYYSQIVNDFQKGDIAEGYSVSREKKESFPLTVTSAQKNPTAFYLCASSPQGYGGYTFGSGTRLTVV.

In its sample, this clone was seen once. The CDR3 reads CASSIWGDLNQPQHF. The CDR3 region has the DNA TGTGCCAGTAGTATTTGGGGGGACCTCAATCAGCCCCAGCATTTT. This chain uses TRBV19 with TRBJ1-5; maybe TRBD1 (5 bases). In germline, CDR1 is LNHDA, CDR2 SQIVND (reference sequence). The CDR3 runs to 15 residues. V gave up 3 bases and J gave up 3 bases, with 12 bases separating them. Full variable domain (missing parts from reference TRBV19 and TRBJ1-5): DGGITQSPKYLFRKEGQNVTLSCEQNLNHDAMYWYRQDPGQGLRLIYYSQIVNDFQKGDIAEGYSVSREKKESFPLTVTSAQKNPTAFYLCASSIWGDLNQPQHFGDGTRLSIL.

The CDR3 coding sequence is TGTGCCAGCAGATGGACAGGCGGAGGAGATACGCAGTATTTT. Translating it yields CASRWTGGGDTQYF. This chain uses TRBV6-5 with TRBJ2-3; 7 bases are shared with TRBD1. The CDR3 runs to 14 residues. V lost 6 bases and J lost 5; bases outside the gene matches: 8. Germline assignment: CDR1 MNHEY and CDR2 SVGAGI.

CDR3 coding DNA: TGCGCCAGCAGACACCGGGACAGGTCCTACAATGAGCAGTTCTTC. Translation gives CASRHRDRSYNEQFF. The chain uses TRBV23-1 and TRBJ2-1, with 8 bases that match TRBD1. TRBV23-1 is annotated as an ORF whose role is uncertain. The CDR3 runs to 15 residues. Trimming removed 6 bases from V and 1 base from J; junction bases left unmatched: 5.

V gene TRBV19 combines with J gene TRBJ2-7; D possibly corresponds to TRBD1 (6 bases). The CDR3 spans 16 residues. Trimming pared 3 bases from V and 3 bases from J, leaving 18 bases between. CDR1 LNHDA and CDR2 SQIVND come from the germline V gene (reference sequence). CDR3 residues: CASSMAGAWGHYEQYF. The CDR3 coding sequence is TGTGCCAGTAGTATGGCCGGGGCCTGGGGGCACTACGAGCAGTACTTC.

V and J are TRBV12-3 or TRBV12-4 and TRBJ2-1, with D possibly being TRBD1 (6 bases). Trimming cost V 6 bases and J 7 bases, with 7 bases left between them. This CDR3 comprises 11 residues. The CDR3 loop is CASSQGNEQFF. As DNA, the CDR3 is TGTGCCAGCAGCCAGGGGAATGAGCAGTTCTTC.

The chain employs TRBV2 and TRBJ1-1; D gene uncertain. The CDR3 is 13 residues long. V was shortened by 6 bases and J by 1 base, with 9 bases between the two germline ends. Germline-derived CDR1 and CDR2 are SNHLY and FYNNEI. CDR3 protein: CASRLRENTEAFF. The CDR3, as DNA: TGTGCCAGCAGGTTGCGGGAGAACACTGAAGCTTTCTTT. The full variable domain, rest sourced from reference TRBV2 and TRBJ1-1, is EPEVTQTPSHQVTQMGQEVILRCVPISNHLYFYWYRQILGQKVEFLVSFYNNEISEKSEIFDDQFSVERPDGSNFTLKIRSTKLEDSAMYFCASRLRENTEAFFGQGTRLTVV.

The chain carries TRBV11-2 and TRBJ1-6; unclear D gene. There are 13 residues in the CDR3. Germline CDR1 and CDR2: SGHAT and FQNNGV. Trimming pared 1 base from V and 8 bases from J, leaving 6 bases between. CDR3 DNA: TGTGCCAGCAGCTTAGTCCCGGATTCACCCCTCCACTTT. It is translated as CASSLVPDSPLHF.